The clone carrying this T cell receptor (beta chain) has only a few counts. Its antigen is not identified. The sample comes from a study of T cell responses to AZD1222 COVID-19 vaccine. Study observations and caveats: A rise in Spike-specific TCR breadth and depth followed two AZD1222 doses. Baseline testing showed seropositivity in only a handful of AZD1222 recipients. Possibly, clonal diversity was underestimated; donors were largely white British and included more females. Epitopes outside B.1.351 and B.1.1.7 mutated regions reportedly drew nearly half of spike TCRs.

CDR1 and CDR2 from the germline V gene are SGHTS and YDEGEE. V was trimmed by 0 bases and J by 3 bases, leaving 4 bases between them. The CDR3 extends over 12 amino acids. Sequenced by immunoSEQ multiplex PCR; TCRdb stores in-frame clones only, minus some. Among over 150,000 clones listed, 75% to 90% were seen once. This sequence was found in an adult in good health. Sequencing used peripheral blood, obtained on day 0 of AZD1222 vaccination. This rearrangement joins TRBV5-8 to TRBJ2-7; D call uncertain. The CDR3: CASSLAFYEQYF. For the CDR3, the DNA is TGTGCCAGCAGCTTGGCGTTCTACGAGCAGTACTTC. Full variable domain (remainder filled in from reference TRBV5-8 and TRBJ2-7): EAGVTQSPTHLIKTRGQQATLRCSPISGHTSVYWYQQALGLGLQFLLWYDEGEERNRGNFPPRFSGRQFPNYSSELNVNALELEDSALYLCASSLAFYEQYFGPGTRLTVT.